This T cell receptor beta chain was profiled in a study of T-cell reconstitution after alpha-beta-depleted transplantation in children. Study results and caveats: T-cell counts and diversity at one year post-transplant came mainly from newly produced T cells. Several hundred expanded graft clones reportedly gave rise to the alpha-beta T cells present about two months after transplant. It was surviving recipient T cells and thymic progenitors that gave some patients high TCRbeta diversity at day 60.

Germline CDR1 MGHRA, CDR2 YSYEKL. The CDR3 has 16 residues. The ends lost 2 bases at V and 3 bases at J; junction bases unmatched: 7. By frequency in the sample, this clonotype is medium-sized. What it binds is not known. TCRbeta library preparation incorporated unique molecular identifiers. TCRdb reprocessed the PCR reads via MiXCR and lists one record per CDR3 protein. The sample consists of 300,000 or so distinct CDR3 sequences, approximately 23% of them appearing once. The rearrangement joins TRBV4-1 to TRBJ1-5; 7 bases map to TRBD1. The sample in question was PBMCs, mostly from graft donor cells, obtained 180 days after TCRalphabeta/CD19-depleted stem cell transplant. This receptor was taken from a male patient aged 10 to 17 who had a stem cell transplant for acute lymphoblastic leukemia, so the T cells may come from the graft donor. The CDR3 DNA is TGCGCCAGCAGCCAATCGGACAGGCCCCTCAATCAGCCCCAGCATTTT. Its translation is CASSQSDRPLNQPQHF.